This T cell receptor beta chain is drawn from a study of T cell responses to AZD1222 COVID-19 vaccine (dated by TCRdb to the early 2020s). In the study overall: TCR sequencing was performed for more than 230 trial participants, of whom about 200 were given two doses of AZD1222 and around 25 were given two doses of MenACWY control vaccine. Trial participants were enrolled into age subgroups of 18-55, 56-69 and 70-plus years, which contained about 150, 27 and 61 TCR-sequenced participants, respectively. The study at large found these results: Most participants were white British and females outnumbered males, and the authors suggested that clonal diversity may have been underestimated. CD4 TCRs associated with the vaccine covered the entire spike protein, and the dominant responses were in regions 160-218 and 743-854. Spike-specific TCR breadth and depth rose significantly after two AZD1222 doses compared with day 0 and with MenACWY recipients. In the small 56-69-year group, the increase in depth fell short of significance, most likely because of low power. Conclusions about previously exposed vaccinees are limited, since just 5 or 6 AZD1222 recipients were seropositive for SARS-CoV-2 at baseline. No day 14 peak-response samples were available, so repertoires were characterized only after the peak T cell response. Reportedly, almost half of the unique spike-specific TCRs recognized epitopes lying outside the regions that are mutated in the B.1.351 and B.1.1.7 variants.

The CDR3 starts with the cysteine, ends with the phenylalanine, and has 14 residues. Only the CDR3 DNA is retained, 42 bases long and in frame from the first base. Per the germline V gene, SGDLS is the CDR1 and YYNGEE is the CDR2. V and J lose 0 bases and 2 bases, and a span of 8 bases separates them. The CDR3 regions of human TCRbeta chains were analyzed by immunosequencing. Processing in the source paper ran as follows. TCRs in the repertoires were compared against a reference library of SARS-CoV-2-specific TCRs that had been generated with the MIRA antigen-specificity platform. Breadth meant the fraction of unique TCRs that were SARS-CoV-2-associated, whereas depth meant the fraction of total T cells that were SARS-CoV-2-associated. Using the MIRA data, each spike-specific TCR was assigned both to the spike region to which the TCR was reactive and to a CD4 or CD8 class. Log10-transformed breadth and depth values were compared by one-way ANOVA with Sidak's multiple comparisons tests. Drawn from immuneACCESS, this table holds only the in-frame rearrangements with V and J called that TCRdb kept. Clones are partly lost; checked studies trace under half to an unresolved V gene and leave the rest unexplained. V and J calls and clone size follow that table, whereas D and trimming were derived from the DNA. In all, the sample holds around 150,000 clones, and about 90% of those were seen once. The ten top clones hold 4.4% of the sample.

On this clone itself: Its antigen specificity is not known. Base qualities are not provided; no much larger clone lies one nucleotide away. The sample carries other DNA sequences with the same CDR3.

The time point label, read with the paper, signifies: baseline before first vaccination. Explained via the paper, the treatment or condition label denotes: meningococcal conjugate vaccine given as trial control. The vaccinee samples were drawn from two UK trials, COV001 and COV002, one of which was a single-blind randomized controlled phase 2/3 trial testing AZD1222 (ChAdOx1 nCoV-19) in healthy adults. Trial participant PBMC samples were collected at day 0 and day 28 after the second dose for TCRbeta chain sequencing. The sequence derives from an adult in good health. This chain is built from TRBV9 and TRBJ1-1; a weak D assignment points to TRBD1 (5 bases agree). The sample consisted of peripheral blood, taken on day 0 of MenACWY control vaccination. The DNA is TGTGCCAGCAGCGTAGTGGGGGACAACACTGAAGCTTTCTTT. Its protein reads: CASSVVGDNTEAFF.